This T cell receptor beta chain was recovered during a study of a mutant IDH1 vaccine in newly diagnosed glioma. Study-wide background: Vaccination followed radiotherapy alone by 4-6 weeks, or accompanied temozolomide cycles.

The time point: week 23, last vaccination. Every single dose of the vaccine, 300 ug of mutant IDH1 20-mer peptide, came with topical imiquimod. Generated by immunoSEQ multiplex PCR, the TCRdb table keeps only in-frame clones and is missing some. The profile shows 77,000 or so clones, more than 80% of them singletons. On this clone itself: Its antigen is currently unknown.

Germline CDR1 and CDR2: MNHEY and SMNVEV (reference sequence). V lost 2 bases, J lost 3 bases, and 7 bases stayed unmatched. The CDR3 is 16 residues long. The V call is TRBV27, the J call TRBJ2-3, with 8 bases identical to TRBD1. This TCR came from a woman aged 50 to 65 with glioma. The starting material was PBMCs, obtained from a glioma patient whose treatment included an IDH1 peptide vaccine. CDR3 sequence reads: CASSLVGQVITDTQYF. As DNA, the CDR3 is TGTGCCAGCAGTTTAGTGGGACAGGTTATAACAGATACGCAGTATTTT.